This T cell receptor beta chain appears in the sequencing data of a study of blood T cells in healthy people across ages. Through a sample-barcoded 5' primer and a J-beta primer mix, a second PCR was run for roughly 6 to 11 cycles. A 12-random-nucleotide template-switch adaptor tagged each cDNA molecule. TCRdb called the 5' RACE reads again in MiXCR, with one record for every CDR3 protein. This table has some 1.1 million distinct CDR3 sequences, 35% to 40% appearing once. Germline lookup yields CDR1 MNHEY and CDR2 SMNVEV (reference sequence). Deletions cut 1 base from V and 3 bases from J, with 12 bases between. CDR3 size: 16 residues.

Sequenced: blood. This chain uses TRBV27 with TRBJ2-2, with D hard to call. This TCR derives from a man between 18 and 29 years old in good health. CDR3 nucleotides: TGTGCCAGCAGTTTATTAGTAGGGCTGGACACCGGGGAGCTGTTTTTT. Translation: CASSLLVGLDTGELFF.